Presented here are 23 T cell receptor beta chains from one specimen sequenced in a study of cytomegalovirus exposure and HLA in healthy donors. Primers included in the PCR were 60 Vbeta and 13 Jbeta primers. Profiling relied on immunoSEQ multiplex PCR, and the TCRdb table lists in-frame clones only, not all of them. The sample gives roughly 180,000 clones, about 79% of which show up once; around 1.6% is in the top ten. The specimen sequenced was PBMCs. These receptors originate from a man in his late teens or twenties in good health and CMV-seronegative.

CDR3 in amino acids: CASSPSSAGQETQYF. The CDR3 DNA sequence: TGTGCCAGCAGCCCATCCTCTGCGGGTCAGGAGACCCAGTACTTC. The J gene is TRBJ2-5, the V gene TRBV11-3; TRBD2 might be the D (5 bases). The V and J ends lost 5 bases and 5 bases respectively, with 18 bases between them. Germline assignment: CDR1 SGHNT and CDR2 YENEEA. The CDR3 loop spans 15 amino acids.

This chain joins TRBV28 and TRBJ1-2; tentatively, D is TRBD1 (5 bases). Trimming stripped 4 bases from V and 8 bases from J, with 11 bases between. CDR3 length: 12 amino acids. Germline V CDR1 and CDR2: MDHEN, SYDVKM. The CDR3 DNA follows: TGTGCCAGCAGTTATAGGCGGGGGGGCTACACCTTC. It specifies CASSYRRGGYTF.

V and J are TRBV21-1 and TRBJ1-6; the table gives TRBD1 as D, unverified against the DNA. TRBV21-1 constitutes a pseudogene. The CDR3 totals 16 residues. CDR3 loop: CASSKEGTGSNSPLHF. The CDR3 coding sequence is TGTGCCAGCAGCAAAGAGGGGACAGGATCGAATTCACCCCTCCACTTT.

This rearrangement joins TRBV5-1 to TRBJ2-3; D ambiguous. Trimming removed 0 bases at V and 6 bases at J, with 5 bases between. This CDR3 is built from 12 residues. The germline CDR1 and CDR2 sequences are SGHRS and YFSETQ. Here the CDR3 reads CASSLAGDTQYF. The CDR3 DNA reads TGCGCCAGCAGCTTGGCCGGGGATACGCAGTATTTT.

V usage is TRBV30 and J usage is TRBJ2-2, with 7 bases identical to TRBD2. The CDR3 is made up of 16 amino acids. The V segment lost 6 bases and the J segment 2 bases; nucleotides outside the gene matches: 12. Germline V gene lookup returns CDR1 GTSNPN and CDR2 SVGIG (reference sequence). DNA of the CDR3: TGTGCCTGCCACAGTGGGAGCGGGGAAAACACCGGGGAGCTGTTTTTT. Translating it yields CACHSGSGENTGELFF.

The gene calls are TRBV7-2 and TRBJ1-2, with D possibly TRBD1 on 6 matching bases. V dropped 1 base and J dropped 8 bases, with 11 bases sitting between them. The CDR3 consists of 13 residues. CDR1 and CDR2 from the germline V gene are SGHTA and FQGNSA. CDR3 sequence reads: CASSLGGGGGYTF. CDR3 DNA: TGTGCCAGCAGCTTAGGTGGGGGCGGGGGCTACACCTTC.

At least ten counts were recorded for this clone. The sample carries other DNA sequences with the same CDR3. The rearrangement links TRBV7-8 to TRBJ2-2; maybe TRBD2 (6 bases). Germline values: CDR1 SGHVS, CDR2 FQNEAQ. V was pared by 0 bases and J by 4 bases, with 9 bases between. The CDR3 is 15 residues long. CDR3 amino acids: CASSLAGGGTGELFF. CDR3 bases: TGTGCCAGCAGCTTAGCGGGGGGAGGCACCGGGGAGCTGTTTTTT.

The chain combines TRBV6-5 with TRBJ2-7; TRBD1 matches at 10 bases. Germline V gene lookup returns CDR1 MNHEY and CDR2 SVGAGI. The V and J ends lost 0 bases and 5 bases, in that order; junction bases with no gene match: 7. The CDR3 is made up of 16 amino acids. The CDR3 nucleotides are TGTGCCAGCAGTTACTCGACGGGACAGGGGCGCCACGAGCAGTACTTC. This sequence encodes CASSYSTGQGRHEQYF.

V is TRBV30 and J is TRBJ2-1, with TRBD2 matching over 13 bases. The junction had 7 bases not matched to a gene; V was cut back by 3 bases and J by 8 bases. Germline V gene data show CDR1 as GTSNPN and CDR2 as SVGIG (reference sequence). This CDR3 is built from 15 residues. The CDR3 coding sequence is TGTGCCTGGAGCCTACTAGCGGGGGGGCCGGATGAGCAGTTCTTC. Translated: CAWSLLAGGPDEQFF.

This clone was seen a few times. The rearrangement links TRBV19 to TRBJ2-1; perhaps TRBD2 as D (5 bases). Per germline, CDR1 LNHDA and CDR2 SQIVND (reference sequence). The CDR3 totals 15 residues. Trimming took off 4 bases at V and 7 bases at J, with 17 bases between the two ends. The CDR3 DNA reads TGTGCCAGTAGTACAGGTTTGGGGAGCCTTAATGAGCAGTTCTTC. The encoded protein is CASSTGLGSLNEQFF.

The chain carries TRBV28 and TRBJ2-1; 10 positions agree with TRBD1. Germline V gene lookup returns CDR1 MDHEN and CDR2 SYDVKM. CDR3 length equals 14 residues. V shed 11 bases and J 8 bases; nucleotides not matched to a gene: 12. The CDR3, as DNA: TGTGCCTGGGGGGCGACAGGGGGCTCGGATGAGCAGTTCTTC. Translated, it gives CAWGATGGSDEQFF.

V gene TRBV7-9 combines with J gene TRBJ2-7; 10 bases are shared with TRBD1. The CDR3 has 13 residues. The J segment lost 5 bases and the V segment lost 5 bases, leaving 3 bases of the junction unmatched. Germline V lookup: CDR1 SEHNR, CDR2 FQNEAQ (reference sequence). CDR3 residues: CASSRDRGNEQYF. In DNA form, the CDR3 reads TGTGCCAGCAGCCGGGACAGGGGAAACGAGCAGTACTTC.

This clone was detected once. The V gene is TRBV6-5, the J gene TRBJ1-2; maybe TRBD1 (5 bases). The CDR3 loop spans 13 amino acids. Germline CDR1 is MNHEY and CDR2 is SVGAGI. V was pared by 2 bases and J by 2 bases, with 6 bases between. The CDR3 DNA follows: TGTGCCAGCAGTTACGGGGGGAACTATGGCTACACCTTC. This sequence encodes CASSYGGNYGYTF.

This rearrangement joins TRBV9 to TRBJ1-6; D may be TRBD1 (5 bases). The germline V and J ends were trimmed by 4 bases and 6 bases, with 17 bases remaining between them. Germline loops: CDR1 SGDLS, CDR2 YYNGEE. The CDR3 is 16 residues long. The CDR3: CASSTSPGVGNSPLHF. The CDR3 DNA reads TGTGCCAGCAGCACCTCCCCGGGGGTGGGTAATTCACCCCTCCACTTT.

This clone was detected once. The V gene is TRBV6-5, the J gene TRBJ2-5; a possible D gene is TRBD2 (6 bases). The CDR3 consists of 14 residues. The germline gives CDR1 MNHEY, CDR2 SVGAGI. Trimming stripped 6 bases from V and 4 bases from J, with 15 bases between. In DNA form, the CDR3 reads TGTGCCAGCAGAACCGGGGGATTCGGAGAGACCCAGTACTTC. Translated: CASRTGGFGETQYF.

This chain joins TRBV5-1 and TRBJ2-3; 9 nucleotides align to TRBD2. Germline V gives CDR1 SGHRS, CDR2 YFSETQ. The ends lost 5 bases at V and 6 bases at J; junction bases unmatched: 7. The CDR3 spans 14 residues. CDR3 loop: CASRVVAGADTQYF. The CDR3 region has the DNA TGCGCCAGCAGGGTGGTAGCGGGAGCGGATACGCAGTATTTT.

The genes are TRBV27 and TRBJ1-6, with 9 bases aligning to TRBD1. The CDR3 is made up of 15 amino acids. With 5 bases clipped from V and 4 bases from J, the junction kept 3 bases outside the gene matches. Germline V gene lookup returns CDR1 MNHEY and CDR2 SMNVEV (reference sequence). The CDR3 reads CASSPQGAYNSPLHF. CDR3 coding DNA: TGTGCCAGCAGTCCACAGGGGGCATATAATTCACCCCTCCACTTT.

The J gene is TRBJ2-1, the V gene TRBV7-9; possibly TRBD2 for D (6 bases). V was cut by 1 base and J by 10 bases, with 26 bases left in between. CDR3 length equals 18 residues. Germline CDR1 is SEHNR and CDR2 is FQNEAQ (reference sequence). CDR3 sequence (DNA): TGTGCCAGCAGCTTAGGTTTATATAGCGGCCAAAACCCCAGCGAGCAGTTCTTC. This encodes CASSLGLYSGQNPSEQFF. The full variable domain, rest sourced from reference TRBV7-9 and TRBJ2-1, is DTGVSQNPRHKITKRGQNVTFRCDPISEHNRLYWYRQTLGQGPEFLTYFQNEAQLEKSRLLSDRFSAERPKGSFSTLEIQRTEQGDSAMYLCASSLGLYSGQNPSEQFFGPGTRLTVL.

This clone came up once. The chain couples TRBV27 to TRBJ2-7; TRBD2 aligns across 7 bases. V shed 9 bases, J shed 0 bases, and the junction held 17 bases outside the gene matches. The CDR3 has 17 amino acids. Germline V gene data show CDR1 as MNHEY and CDR2 as SMNVEV (reference sequence). The DNA of the CDR3 is TGTGCCAGGACTTTAGGGCTAGCGGTCCTAAGCTCCTACGAGCAGTACTTC. Residues: CARTLGLAVLSSYEQYF.

The chain links TRBV6-6 to TRBJ2-5; 10 nucleotides match TRBD2. With 9 bases clipped from V and 3 bases from J, the junction kept 1 base outside the gene matches. Germline V CDR1 and CDR2: MNHNY, SVGAGI (reference sequence). The CDR3 is 12 amino acids. The CDR3 protein is CASGLAEETQYF. CDR3 DNA sequence: TGTGCCAGTGGACTAGCGGAAGAGACCCAGTACTTC.

This clone was seen just once. The chain couples TRBV2 to TRBJ1-3; 10 bases align to TRBD1. This CDR3 is built from 16 residues. Unmatched junction bases numbered 11, after V lost 8 bases and J lost 4 bases. CDR1 and CDR2 (germline): SNHLY, FYNNEI. The CDR3: CASLRDRGLVGNTIYF. The CDR3 DNA is TGTGCCAGCCTCCGGGACAGGGGATTAGTCGGAAACACCATATATTTT.

V and J are TRBV6-1 and TRBJ1-1, with TRBD1 matching 7 bases. The ends lost 5 bases at V and 6 bases at J; junction bases unmatched: 6. CDR3 size: 13 residues. CDR1 is MNHNS, CDR2 SASEGT, per germline. This CDR3 reads CASSLRTGAEAFF. The CDR3 nucleotides read TGTGCCAGCAGTCTTCGGACAGGAGCTGAAGCTTTCTTT.

The chain uses TRBV9 and TRBJ1-1, with D unclear. The CDR3 runs 13 residues. Deletions cut 4 bases from V and 4 bases from J, with 11 bases between. The germline V gene has CDR1 SGDLS and CDR2 YYNGEE. CDR3 protein: CASSPWAGTEAFF. Written as DNA, the CDR3 is TGTGCCAGCAGCCCCTGGGCGGGCACTGAAGCTTTCTTT.